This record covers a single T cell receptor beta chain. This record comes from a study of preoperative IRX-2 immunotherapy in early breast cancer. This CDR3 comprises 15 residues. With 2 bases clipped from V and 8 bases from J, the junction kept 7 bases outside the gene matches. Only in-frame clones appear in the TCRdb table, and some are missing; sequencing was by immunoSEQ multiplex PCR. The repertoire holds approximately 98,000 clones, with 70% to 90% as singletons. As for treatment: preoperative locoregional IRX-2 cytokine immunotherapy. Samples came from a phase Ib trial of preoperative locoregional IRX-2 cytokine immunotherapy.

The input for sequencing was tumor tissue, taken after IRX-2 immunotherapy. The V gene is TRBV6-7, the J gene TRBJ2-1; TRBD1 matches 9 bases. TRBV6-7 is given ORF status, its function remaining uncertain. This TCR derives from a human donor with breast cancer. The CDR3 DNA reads TGTGCCAGCAGTTACGTCCGGGACAGGGCTTATGAGCAGTTCTTC. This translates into CASSYVRDRAYEQFF.